A selection of T cell receptor beta chains follows, all from one sample in a study of blood T cell repertoires in COVID-19. TCRdb keeps only in-frame clones here, not all; method: immunoSEQ multiplex PCR. This sample yields fewer than 450,000 clones, of which 87% are seen a single time; roughly 1% belongs to the top ten. The sequencing sample was made of PBMCs or T cells enriched from blood (not recorded which). These receptor sequences come from a woman between 25 and 40 years old who had recovered from COVID-19. CDR3s include the opening cysteine and the closing phenylalanine or tryptophan. The order of the fields is V gene, D gene, clone size, J gene, CDR3 protein, CDR3 DNA. D genes are given only for firm matches. Clone size is given for some rows only: seen once, a few or many times, or a class if the clone is expanded.

TRBV19,-,-,TRBJ2-3,CASSPAGSGDTQYF,TGTGCCAGTAGCCCCGCGGGGTCTGGAGATACGCAGTATTTT
TRBV9,-,-,TRBJ1-1,CASSTTPGTEAFF,TGTGCCAGCAGTACTACACCGGGCACTGAAGCTTTCTTT
TRBV7-2,TRBD2,-,TRBJ2-3,CASSTRLAGGQDTQYF,TGTGCCAGCAGCACCCGACTAGCGGGGGGGCAAGATACGCAGTATTTT
TRBV5-1,-,once,TRBJ1-5,CASSLEGSNQPQHF,TGCGCCAGCAGCTTGGAGGGGAGCAATCAGCCCCAGCATTTT
TRBV11-2,-,-,TRBJ2-7,CASTPEGSYEQYF,TGTGCCAGCACCCCTGAGGGATCCTACGAGCAGTACTTC
TRBV27,-,-,TRBJ2-2,CASSSRRDPGDTGELFF,TGTGCCAGCAGTTCGAGACGGGATCCAGGGGACACCGGGGAGCTGTTTTTT
TRBV29-1,TRBD2,-,TRBJ2-1,CSVATSGGVNEQFF,TGCAGCGTTGCGACTAGCGGGGGGGTTAATGAGCAGTTCTTC
TRBV27,-,-,TRBJ2-7,CASSFYEGGGLYEQYF,TGTGCCAGCAGTTTCTACGAAGGAGGGGGCCTGTACGAGCAGTACTTC
TRBV29-1,-,-,TRBJ2-5,CSVEAAEMGETQYF,TGCAGCGTTGAGGCGGCGGAAATGGGAGAGACCCAGTACTTC
TRBV28,TRBD1,-,TRBJ1-1,CASRVLGGARYTEAFF,TGTGCCAGCAGGGTATTAGGGGGCGCTAGGTACACTGAAGCTTTCTTT
TRBV9,TRBD2,-,TRBJ2-1,CASSVVPSSSGAYNEQFF,TGTGCCAGCAGCGTAGTACCCAGTAGTAGCGGGGCTTACAATGAGCAGTTCTTC
TRBV25-1,-,-,TRBJ2-3,CASSPTSPDTQYF,TGTGCCAGCAGCCCTACTAGTCCAGATACGCAGTATTTT
TRBV5-4,TRBD1,-,TRBJ1-6,CASSLQGAGGSPLHF,TGTGCCAGCAGCCTACAGGGGGCTGGGGGTTCACCCCTCCACTTT
TRBV27,TRBD1,-,TRBJ1-6,CASSLGTGGVYNSPLHF,TGTGCCAGCAGTCTAGGGACAGGGGGAGTATATAATTCACCCCTCCACTTT
TRBV19,-,once,TRBJ2-3,CASTRGSTDTQYF,TGTGCCAGTACTCGGGGTAGCACAGATACGCAGTATTTT
TRBV7-8,-,-,TRBJ1-2,CASSLYEGYGYTF,TGTGCCAGCAGCTTATACGAGGGCTATGGCTACACCTTC
TRBV18,TRBD1,-,TRBJ2-1,CASSPGTGEGFEQFF,TGTGCCAGCTCACCAGGGACAGGAGAGGGTTTCGAGCAGTTCTTC
TRBV4-1,TRBD1,-,TRBJ2-7,CASSPGTGGPYEQYF,TGCGCCAGCAGCCCCGGGACAGGGGGTCCCTACGAGCAGTACTTC
TRBV5-4,-,few,TRBJ1-6,CASSTGGTSSSPLHF,TGTGCCAGCAGCACCGGGGGGACATCTAGTTCACCCCTCCACTTT
TRBV28,TRBD1,-,TRBJ1-1,CASIPGDSANTEAFF,TGTGCCAGCATTCCTGGGGACAGCGCGAACACTGAAGCTTTCTTT
TRBV28,TRBD1,once,TRBJ2-5,CASSFLGTASETQYF,TGTGCCAGCAGTTTTCTCGGGACAGCCTCAGAGACCCAGTACTTC
TRBV5-1,-,-,TRBJ1-1,CASSFSTGMNTEAFF,TGCGCCAGCAGCTTTTCCACAGGGATGAACACTGAAGCTTTCTTT
TRBV28,TRBD2,-,TRBJ2-7,CASSAPGLGYEQYF,TGTGCCAGCAGTGCACCGGGACTAGGCTACGAGCAGTACTTC
TRBV4-1,-,-,TRBJ1-5,CASSLTEGNQPQHF,TGCGCCAGCAGCCTAACGGAGGGGAATCAGCCCCAGCATTTT
TRBV7-8,-,-,TRBJ1-2,CASSWRTGSYYGYTF,TGTGCCAGCAGCTGGCGTACGGGGTCCTACTATGGCTACACCTTC
TRBV28,TRBD1,-,TRBJ1-5,CASSSDRDQPQHF,TGTGCCAGCAGCTCAGACAGGGATCAGCCCCAGCATTTT
TRBV5-8,-,-,TRBJ1-1,CASSALDSFTEAFF,TGTGCCAGCAGCGCACTGGACAGCTTCACTGAAGCTTTCTTT
TRBV4-2,TRBD1,once,TRBJ2-3,CASSQEVLGTVSWDTQYF,TGTGCCAGCAGCCAAGAAGTCCTTGGGACAGTGTCGTGGGATACGCAGTATTTT
TRBV5-5,-,-,TRBJ1-2,CASSLGGNYGYTF,TGTGCCAGCAGCTTGGGCGGGAACTATGGCTACACCTTC
TRBV10-3,TRBD1,-,TRBJ2-1,CAIMGQGGVGYNEQFF,TGTGCCATCATGGGACAGGGTGGGGTCGGGTACAATGAGCAGTTCTTC
TRBV27,TRBD1,-,TRBJ1-1,CASSLRQGHTEAFF,TGTGCCAGCAGTTTGAGACAGGGGCACACTGAAGCTTTCTTT
TRBV19,TRBD1,once,TRBJ2-7,CASSMGQTYEQYF,TGTGCCAGTAGTATGGGACAGACCTACGAGCAGTACTTC
TRBV12-5,-,-,TRBJ2-2,CASAGVVGFATGELFF,TGTGCTAGTGCCGGGGTAGTCGGGTTTGCCACCGGGGAGCTGTTTTTT
TRBV28,-,-,TRBJ2-1,CASSPNQRRSYNEQFF,TGTGCCAGCAGTCCGAATCAGCGGAGATCCTACAATGAGCAGTTCTTC
TRBV6-5,-,-,TRBJ1-6,CASSYSMGFNSPLHF,TGTGCCAGCAGTTACTCGATGGGCTTTAATTCACCCCTCCACTTT
TRBV5-4,TRBD1,-,TRBJ2-5,CASSWTTSGQGRETQYF,TGTGCCAGCAGCTGGACCACCTCGGGACAGGGGCGAGAGACCCAGTACTTC
TRBV4-1,-,-,TRBJ1-4,CASSPFGGNEKLFF,TGCGCCAGCAGTCCTTTTGGGGGGAATGAAAAACTGTTTTTT
TRBV2,-,-,TRBJ1-2,CASSDLGYTF,TGTGCCAGCAGTGACCTGGGCTACACCTTC
TRBV2,TRBD1,-,TRBJ1-1,CASSPGQGIRWRAFF,TGTGCCAGCAGCCCGGGACAGGGAATACGATGGCGGGCTTTCTTT
TRBV2,-,many,TRBJ1-2,CASSETKTVNYGYTF,TGTGCCAGCAGTGAAACTAAGACAGTTAACTATGGCTACACCTTC
TRBV5-5,-,-,TRBJ1-1,CASSLNRALNTEAFF,TGTGCCAGCAGCTTGAACAGGGCGTTGAACACTGAAGCTTTCTTT
TRBV7-8,-,-,TRBJ1-1,CASSPTANTEAFF,TGTGCCAGCAGCCCGACAGCTAACACTGAAGCTTTCTTT
TRBV6-5,TRBD1,-,TRBJ1-2,CASSYSRGGAGGYTF,TGTGCCAGCAGTTACTCACGAGGGGGCGCGGGGGGCTACACCTTC
TRBV27,-,-,TRBJ2-1,CASSLSYTTNNEQFF,TGTGCCAGCAGTTTATCGTATACTACCAACAATGAGCAGTTCTTC
TRBV11-2,-,-,TRBJ1-3,CASSPRGTGGNTIYF,TGTGCCAGCAGCCCCCGAGGCACCGGCGGAAACACCATATATTTT
TRBV7-9,TRBD1,-,TRBJ1-6,CASSLNSDDRGESPLHF,TGTGCCAGCAGCCTCAACAGCGACGACAGGGGCGAGTCACCCCTCCACTTT
TRBV30,TRBD1,-,TRBJ1-5,CAWRRQGTVQPQHF,TGTGCCTGGAGGAGACAGGGGACGGTTCAGCCCCAGCATTTT
TRBV5-1,TRBD1,-,TRBJ2-2,CASSLKGAAGELFF,TGCGCCAGCAGCTTGAAGGGGGCGGCCGGGGAGCTGTTTTTT
TRBV5-6,-,-,TRBJ1-5,CASSLNEREPQHF,TGTGCCAGCAGCTTGAATGAGAGGGAGCCCCAGCATTTT
TRBV6-2/TRBV6-3,-,-,TRBJ1-5,CASSYGTGIRDDQPQHF,TGTGCCAGCAGTTACGGCACAGGGATTCGAGACGATCAGCCCCAGCATTTT
TRBV19,-,-,TRBJ1-6,CASSTPSRPGSPLHF,TGTGCCAGTAGTACCCCGAGCCGCCCAGGATCACCCCTCCACTTT
TRBV9,-,-,TRBJ1-2,CASSVAGVSYGYTF,TGTGCCAGCAGCGTGGCAGGGGTATCCTATGGCTACACCTTC
TRBV2,-,-,TRBJ1-6,CASIVNYNSPLHF,TGTGCCAGCATTGTCAATTATAATTCACCCCTCCACTTT
TRBV20-1,TRBD2,-,TRBJ2-3,CSASGGTSGGPSDTQYF,TGCAGTGCTAGTGGTGGGACTAGCGGGGGCCCCTCGGATACGCAGTATTTT